What follows are 3 T cell receptor beta chains derived from one specimen sequenced in a study of blood T cell repertoires in COVID-19. Method: immunoSEQ multiplex PCR; TCRdb's copy keeps in-frame clones and lacks some. Among 140,000 to 150,000 clones listed, about 76% were seen once. The sample was peripheral blood. The receptor source for this set is a human donor in a cohort sampled during active COVID-19.

This chain joins TRBV6-5 and TRBJ1-2; D unresolved. Germline lookup yields CDR1 MNHEY and CDR2 SVGAGI. The CDR3 sequence is 12 residues long. The V end was cut by 3 bases, the J end by 5 bases, with 7 bases between. The CDR3: CASSYREYGYTF. The CDR3 DNA reads as TGTGCCAGCAGTTATAGGGAGTATGGCTACACCTTC.

The chain uses TRBV5-1 and TRBJ2-7; TRBD2 agrees at 7 bases. Germline CDR1 SGHRS, CDR2 YFSETQ. Losses at the gene ends were 0 bases for V and 2 bases for J; bases not matched to a gene: 2. CDR3 size: 14 residues. The CDR3 region is CASSLASGAYEQYF. DNA for the CDR3: TGCGCCAGCAGCTTGGCTAGCGGAGCCTACGAGCAGTACTTC. The full variable domain, completed using reference TRBV5-1 and TRBJ2-7, is KAGVTQTPRYLIKTRGQQVTLSCSPISGHRSVSWYQQTPGQGLQFLFEYFSETQRNKGNFPGRFSGRQFSNSRSEMNVSTLELGDSALYLCASSLASGAYEQYFGPGTRLTVT.

The chain uses TRBV7-2 and TRBJ2-1; TRBD2 matches 9 bases. CDR1 and CDR2 (germline): SGHTA, FQGNSA. Trimming at V came to 1 base and at J to 8 bases, leaving 3 bases not matched to a gene. The CDR3 contains 14 residues. CDR3 sequence: CASSLGGTSYEQFF. Here the CDR3 DNA reads TGTGCCAGCAGCTTAGGAGGGACTAGCTATGAGCAGTTCTTC. The whole variable domain, filled in from reference TRBV7-2 and TRBJ2-1, reads GAGVSQSPSNKVTEKGKDVELRCDPISGHTALYWYRQSLGQGLEFLIYFQGNSAPDKSGLPSDRFSAERTGGSVSTLTIQRTQQEDSAVYLCASSLGGTSYEQFFGPGTRLTVL.